Each of the 22 T cell receptor beta chains below was sequenced from the same sample in a study of beta chain features in type 1 diabetes. Expressed TCRB transcripts got sequenced, as all isolated RNA was reverse transcribed. Some clones are missing from TCRdb's copy, which holds only in-frame ones; the method was immunoSEQ multiplex PCR. Of 810,000 or so clones listed, roughly 15% are singletons. The sample was naive CD4+ T cells from blood. These receptors all stem from a woman in her late teens or twenties in good health.

This clone occurred a few times. The chain recombines TRBV7-3 with TRBJ1-2, with D possibly TRBD1 on 5 matching bases. V lost 0 bases to trimming and J lost 6 bases, with 11 bases between them. The CDR3 consists of 14 residues. Looked up from germline, CDR1 is SGHTA and CDR2 is FQGTGA. CDR3 region: CASSLTGEVDGYTF. The CDR3 nucleotides are TGTGCCAGCAGCTTAACAGGGGAAGTCGATGGCTACACCTTC.

The CDR3 nucleotides are TGTGCCAGCAGTGATCGCGGCGGGAGGACAGATACGCAGTATTTT. Residues: CASSDRGGRTDTQYF. The rearrangement uses TRBV27 and TRBJ2-3, with 8 bases matching TRBD2. The V segment lost 5 bases and the J segment 3 bases; nucleotides outside the gene matches: 7. Looked up from germline, CDR1 is MNHEY and CDR2 is SMNVEV (reference sequence). The CDR3 totals 15 residues.

This clone has more than one count but fewer than ten. The chain employs TRBV10-3 and TRBJ1-1, with 9 bases fitting TRBD1. The CDR3 runs 13 residues. With 10 bases clipped from V and 1 base from J, the junction kept 4 bases outside the gene matches. Germline V gene data show CDR1 as ENHRY and CDR2 as SYGVKD. CDR3 DNA sequence: TGTGCCACCGGACAGGGGAGGAACACTGAAGCTTTCTTT. It yields the protein CATGQGRNTEAFF.

This chain connects TRBV2 to TRBJ2-5; 11 nucleotides agree with TRBD2. This CDR3 has 15 amino acids. CDR1 is SNHLY and CDR2 is FYNNEI in the germline V gene. V gave up 6 bases and J gave up 2 bases; unmatched junction bases: 5. The CDR3 loop reads CASSPRLAGQETQYF. CDR3 bases: TGTGCCAGCAGCCCTAGACTAGCGGGGCAAGAGACCCAGTACTTC.

This sequence joins TRBV5-1 and TRBJ2-7, with D perhaps TRBD2 (8 bases). Germline V lookup: CDR1 SGHRS, CDR2 YFSETQ. The CDR3 covers 15 residues. The ends were cut back, 4 bases at V and 2 bases at J, with 16 bases in the middle. The CDR3 DNA reads TGCGCCAGCAGCCGGGAGGGACAGAACGCCTACGAGCAGTACTTC. Protein: CASSREGQNAYEQYF.

In regard to this clone: Additional DNA sequences in this sample encode the identical CDR3. V and J are TRBV5-1 and TRBJ2-7; D remains ambiguous. The ends were cut back, 0 bases at V and 2 bases at J, with 9 bases in the middle. Germline-derived CDR1 and CDR2 are SGHRS and YFSETQ. CDR3 size: 14 residues. The CDR3 reads CASSLALGTYEQYF. The DNA of the CDR3 is TGCGCCAGCAGCTTGGCCCTGGGCACCTACGAGCAGTACTTC.

This clone was observed a few times. The chain carries TRBV5-4 and TRBJ2-3; D ambiguous. V lost 2 bases and J lost 2, with 9 bases in between. The CDR3 covers 14 residues. Germline V gene sequence: CDR1 SGHNT, CDR2 YYREEE (reference sequence). The CDR3 sequence is CASSLLTTTDTQYF. The CDR3 DNA reads TGTGCCAGCAGCTTACTAACTACCACAGATACGCAGTATTTT.

This clone was recorded a few times. CDR3 in amino acids: CASSPISGSSYNEQFF. In DNA, the CDR3 is TGTGCCAGCAGCCCCATTAGCGGGAGTTCCTACAATGAGCAGTTCTTC. The chain carries TRBV11-2 and TRBJ2-1; 9 bases align to TRBD2. Trimming took 5 bases from V and 1 from J; bases not matched to a gene: 6. The CDR3 consists of 16 residues. Germline values: CDR1 SGHAT, CDR2 FQNNGV.

The rearrangement joins TRBV29-1 to TRBJ2-1, with D perhaps TRBD1 (5 bases). The CDR3 is 17 amino acids. Trimming removed 4 bases at V and 5 bases at J, with 24 bases between. The germline V gene encodes CDR1 SQVTM and CDR2 ANQGSEA. The CDR3 loop is CSVAGPWWQGINNEQFF. The CDR3 coding sequence is TGCAGCGTTGCTGGGCCCTGGTGGCAGGGTATAAACAATGAGCAGTTCTTC.

This clone came up a few times. V usage is TRBV6-1 and J usage is TRBJ2-5; D perhaps matches TRBD2 (7 bases). The length of the CDR3 is 18 residues. Germline V gene data show CDR1 as MNHNS and CDR2 as SASEGT. V was trimmed by 4 bases and J by 5 bases, leaving 26 bases between them. The CDR3 nucleotides read TGTGCCAGCAGTGGCCCTTGGGGGCTGACTAGCACGGTGGAGACCCAGTACTTC. Translation: CASSGPWGLTSTVETQYF.

This clone was counted a few times. The genes are TRBV5-5 and TRBJ2-5; D perhaps matches TRBD2 (6 bases). Trimming stripped 4 bases from V and 5 bases from J, with 21 bases between. Germline CDR1 and CDR2: SGHKS and YYEKEE (reference sequence). This CDR3 region has 16 residues. Written as DNA, the CDR3 is TGTGCCAGCAGCACTCCAAGCGGGCCAAGTGAGGAGACCCAGTACTTC. Amino acid sequence: CASSTPSGPSEETQYF.

This clone turned up a few times. The rearrangement joins TRBV5-6 to TRBJ2-1; 8 bases line up with TRBD1. The CDR3 loop spans 13 amino acids. Unmatched junction bases numbered 3, after V lost 4 bases and J lost 6 bases. CDR1 and CDR2 (germline): SGHDT, YYEEEE. The CDR3 spells CASSMTGANEQFF. The DNA of the CDR3 is TGTGCCAGCAGCATGACAGGGGCCAATGAGCAGTTCTTC.

This clone was counted between two and nine times. J is TRBJ2-6 and V is TRBV9; tentatively, D is TRBD1 (5 bases). The ends were cut back, 3 bases at V and 2 bases at J, with 9 bases in the middle. This CDR3 contains 15 residues. Germline CDR1 SGDLS, CDR2 YYNGEE. CDR3 sequence: CASSDDSTGANVLTF. In DNA form, the CDR3 reads TGTGCCAGCAGCGACGACAGTACTGGGGCCAACGTCCTGACTTTC. Filled out from reference TRBV9 and TRBJ2-6, the complete variable domain reads DSGVTQTPKHLITATGQRVTLRCSPRSGDLSVYWYQQSLDQGLQFLIQYYNGEERAKGNILERFSAQQFPDLHSELNLSSLELGDSALYFCASSDDSTGANVLTFGAGSRLTVL.

V usage is TRBV28 and J usage is TRBJ2-3; 9 bases agree with TRBD2. The CDR3 extends over 16 amino acids. The V and J ends lost 8 bases and 4 bases, in that order; junction bases with no gene match: 13. Germline CDR1 reads MDHEN; CDR2 reads SYDVKM. This CDR3 is CASPRPGTSHPDTQYF. Here the CDR3 DNA reads TGTGCCAGCCCCAGACCCGGGACTAGCCACCCAGATACGCAGTATTTT. The complete variable domain, with remaining parts taken from reference TRBV28 and TRBJ2-3, reads DVKVTQSSRYLVKRTGEKVFLECVQDMDHENMFWYRQDPGLGLRLIYFSYDVKMKEKGDIPEGYSVSREKKERFSLILESASTNQTSMYLCASPRPGTSHPDTQYFGPGTRLTVL.

The V and J genes are TRBV11-3 and TRBJ2-1; 11 bases line up with TRBD2. The CDR3 loop spans 17 amino acids. Germline CDR1 is SGHNT and CDR2 is YENEEA. J gave up 9 bases and V 5 bases, and 15 bases lay outside the gene matches. The CDR3 sequence is CASSQEDSGRVNVEQFF. The CDR3 region has the DNA TGTGCCAGCAGCCAGGAGGATAGCGGGAGGGTGAATGTTGAGCAGTTCTTC.

The gene calls are TRBV7-2 and TRBJ2-1; D is possibly TRBD2 (6 bases). This CDR3 contains 13 residues. Deletions cut 2 bases from V and 9 bases from J, with 11 bases between. Looked up from germline, CDR1 is SGHTA and CDR2 is FQGNSA. This CDR3 reads CASSLTGGIEQFF. The CDR3 region has the DNA TGTGCCAGCAGCTTAACGGGCGGGATTGAGCAGTTCTTC.

This clone came up a few times. V and J are TRBV5-4 and TRBJ2-6; 9 nucleotides match TRBD1. Trimming at V came to 2 bases and at J to 3 bases, leaving 15 bases not matched to a gene. Germline V gene lookup returns CDR1 SGHNT and CDR2 YYREEE (reference sequence). The CDR3 has 20 amino acids. The CDR3 nucleotides are TGTGCCAGCAGCTTTCTAGTAGATACAGGGGGCGCAGGTGGGGCCAACGTCCTGACTTTC. Translation gives CASSFLVDTGGAGGANVLTF.

V and J are TRBV5-6 and TRBJ1-2; 9 nucleotides agree with TRBD1. Germline CDR1 SGHDT, CDR2 YYEEEE. The junction had 7 bases not matched to a gene; V was cut back by 3 bases and J by 4 bases. The CDR3 totals 15 residues. DNA of the CDR3: TGTGCCAGCAGCTGGGGACAGGGCAAGAGCTATGGCTACACCTTC. Encoded protein: CASSWGQGKSYGYTF.

The chain carries TRBV18 and TRBJ1-1; perhaps TRBD1 as D (5 bases). V lost 5 bases and J 4 bases, leaving 17 bases between the germline ends. The CDR3 runs to 15 residues. The germline gives CDR1 KGHSH, CDR2 LQKENI. The CDR3 spells CASSDFTGLGTEAFF. The CDR3 DNA is TGTGCCAGCTCAGACTTCACGGGGCTGGGCACTGAAGCTTTCTTT.

This clone has only a few counts. The chain joins TRBV2 to TRBJ2-1; D is uncertain. Trimming took off 6 bases at V and 9 bases at J, with 9 bases between the two ends. The CDR3 totals 11 residues. Germline V gene sequence: CDR1 SNHLY, CDR2 FYNNEI. The CDR3 loop reads CASSLESEQFF. The CDR3, as DNA: TGTGCCAGCAGCCTCGAGAGTGAGCAGTTCTTC.

CDR3 DNA: TGTGCCAGCAGCCAAGAACCCTCAGGGCTGAACACTGAAGCTTTCTTT. It yields the protein CASSQEPSGLNTEAFF. V and J are TRBV14 and TRBJ1-1, with D possibly TRBD1 on 5 matching bases. The CDR3 runs to 16 residues. Trimming shortened V by 0 bases and J by 0 bases, and 11 bases separated the two germline ends. Germline loops: CDR1 SGHDN, CDR2 FVKESK.

This clone was seen more than once but under ten times. This sample also contains other DNA sequences that code for the same CDR3. The chain joins TRBV7-9 to TRBJ2-3; D is undetermined. This CDR3 contains 12 residues. The V gene's germline CDR1 is SEHNR and CDR2 FQNEAQ (reference sequence). The V and J ends lost 4 bases and 2 bases respectively, with 4 bases between them. CDR3 coding DNA: TGTGCCAGCAGCTCTCTCACAGATACGCAGTATTTT. It specifies CASSSLTDTQYF.